The next 10 T cell receptor beta chains were all read from a single sample in a study of blood T cell repertoires in COVID-19. Sequencing used immunoSEQ multiplex PCR; TCRdb keeps in-frame clones, though not all of them. The data contain tens of thousands of clones, approximately 85% of them singletons. Sequenced sample: peripheral blood. These TCRs come from a human donor in a cohort sampled during active COVID-19.

The V call is TRBV15, the J call TRBJ1-4; the match to TRBD1 covers 10 bases. V lost 4 bases and J lost 14; bases outside the gene matches: 16. The germline V gene has CDR1 LNHNV and CDR2 YYDKDF (reference sequence). The CDR3 spans 16 residues. The chain's CDR3 is CATSTALGQGINRLFF. As DNA, the CDR3 is TGTGCCACCAGCACCGCTTTGGGACAGGGGATCAATCGGCTGTTTTTT.

V gene TRBV5-3 combines with J gene TRBJ2-5, with unresolved D. TRBV5-3 is filed as an ORF, its function uncertain. Trimming removed 4 bases at V and 0 bases at J, with 4 bases between. This CDR3 has 12 residues. CDR3 in DNA: TGTGCCAGAAGCCCCTACCAAGAGACCCAGTACTTC. Amino acids: CARSPYQETQYF.

The chain has TRBV7-9 and TRBJ1-2, with unresolved D. V lost 0 bases, J lost 2 bases, and 10 bases lay in between. Germline V gene sequence: CDR1 SEHNR, CDR2 FQNEAQ (reference sequence). There are 15 residues in the CDR3. The CDR3 nucleotides read TGTGCCAGCAGCTTAGCCCTTGGCAGAAACTATGGCTACACCTTC. It yields the protein CASSLALGRNYGYTF.

V gene TRBV6-5 combines with J gene TRBJ1-5; D possibly corresponds to TRBD1 (6 bases). Trimming took 5 bases from V and 4 from J, leaving 15 bases between them. The CDR3 loop spans 15 amino acids. Germline assignment: CDR1 MNHEY and CDR2 SVGAGI. This CDR3 is CASSLVRDMNQPQHF. In DNA, the CDR3 is TGTGCCAGCAGTCTCGTCCGGGACATGAATCAGCCCCAGCATTTT.

The rearrangement links TRBV7-9 to TRBJ1-2, with D uncertain. Trimming stripped 6 bases from V and 8 bases from J, with 16 bases between. Germline V lookup: CDR1 SEHNR, CDR2 FQNEAQ (reference sequence). The CDR3 is made up of 13 amino acids. CDR3 region: CASSLEAVAGYTF. The CDR3, as DNA: TGTGCCAGCAGTCTAGAGGCGGTGGCGGGCTACACCTTC.

This chain uses TRBV9 with TRBJ1-1; D ambiguous. This CDR3 contains 13 residues. The germline V and J ends were trimmed by 4 bases and 4 bases, with 11 bases remaining between them. The V gene's germline CDR1 is SGDLS and CDR2 YYNGEE. The CDR3 DNA reads as TGTGCCAGCAGCCCGCTGGCCCTCACTGAAGCTTTCTTT. It is translated as CASSPLALTEAFF.

The chain has TRBV11-2 and TRBJ2-1; 16 bases are a match to TRBD2. Germline V CDR1 and CDR2: SGHAT, FQNNGV. The length of the CDR3 is 17 residues. With V trimmed by 5 bases and J by 2 bases, 3 bases remained unmatched. The CDR3 region is CASSPGLAGGTYNEQFF. Here the CDR3 DNA reads TGTGCCAGCAGCCCGGGACTAGCGGGGGGGACCTACAATGAGCAGTTCTTC.

This clone showed up just once. The chain has TRBV12-3 or TRBV12-4 and TRBJ2-2, with a weak D call TRBD1 (6 bases). V lost 5 bases and J 6 bases, leaving 10 bases between the germline ends. CDR3 length equals 13 residues. The DNA of the CDR3 is TGTGCCAGCAGTCACCGGACAGCCGGGGAGCTGTTTTTT. This translates into CASSHRTAGELFF.

This chain joins TRBV15 and TRBJ2-7, with 10 bases lining up with TRBD1. V was clipped by 3 bases and J by 1 base; unmatched bases: 0. From germline, CDR1 is LNHNV and CDR2 YYDKDF (reference sequence). The CDR3 length is 14 residues. The CDR3 protein is CATSRDRGSYEQYF. The CDR3 region has the DNA TGTGCCACCAGCAGGGACAGGGGGTCCTACGAGCAGTACTTC.

The genes are TRBV19 and TRBJ2-7; perhaps TRBD2 as D (6 bases). Between the trimmed V and J ends, which lost 9 bases and 3 bases, there was a span of 15 bases. The V gene's germline CDR1 is LNHDA and CDR2 SQIVND (reference sequence). The CDR3 runs to 13 residues. The CDR3 nucleotides read TGTGCCAGCTCCATTGGGGAGGACTACGAGCAGTACTTC. Amino acid sequence: CASSIGEDYEQYF.